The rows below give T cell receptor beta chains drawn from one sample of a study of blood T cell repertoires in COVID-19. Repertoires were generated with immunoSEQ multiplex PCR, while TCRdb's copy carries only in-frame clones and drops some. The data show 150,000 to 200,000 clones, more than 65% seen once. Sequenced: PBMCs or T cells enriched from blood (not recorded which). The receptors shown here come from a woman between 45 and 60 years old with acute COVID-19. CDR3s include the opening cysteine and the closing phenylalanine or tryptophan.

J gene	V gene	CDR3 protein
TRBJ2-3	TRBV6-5	CASSYSTSGGRDTQYF
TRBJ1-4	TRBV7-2	CASSAALEGEKLFF
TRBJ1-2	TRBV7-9	CASSPGQGISNYGYTF
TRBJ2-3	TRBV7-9	CASSRQYSTDTQYF
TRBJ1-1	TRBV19	CASSITTGSNTEAFF
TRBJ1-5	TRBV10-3	CAISEVWQGGNQPQHF
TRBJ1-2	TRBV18	CASSPDRNYGYTF
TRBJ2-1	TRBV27	CASQGLRYNEQFF
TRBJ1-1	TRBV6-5	CVASDTTSEAFF
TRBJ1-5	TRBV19	CASSTRSRTVNQPQHF
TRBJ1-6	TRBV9	CASSPSDRGRSPLHF
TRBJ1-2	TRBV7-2	CASSPRDQGFSYGYTF
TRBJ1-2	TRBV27	CASKSPGPNYGYTF
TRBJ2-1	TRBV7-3	CASSGGTGMYNEQFF
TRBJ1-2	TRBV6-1	CASSEAVRAAGYTF
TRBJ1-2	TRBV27	CASSTIQGHGYGYTF
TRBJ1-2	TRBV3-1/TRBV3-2	CASSQERGNGYTF
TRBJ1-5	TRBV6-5	CAAAAGQHSNQPQHF
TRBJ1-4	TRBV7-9	CASSPRSANEKLFF
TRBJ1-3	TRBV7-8	CASSVSGGERTTIYF
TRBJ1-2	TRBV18	CASSPGENYGYTF
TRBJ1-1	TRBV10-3	CAIRGWGGRWGTEAFF
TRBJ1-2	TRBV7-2	CASTSPQGTGAGYTF
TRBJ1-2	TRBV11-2	CASSLDRGAHYGYTF
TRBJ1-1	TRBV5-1	CASSIGQNTEAFF
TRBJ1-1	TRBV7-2	CASSSQGRKEAFF
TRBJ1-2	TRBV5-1	CASRAFLTDYGYTF
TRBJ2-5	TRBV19	CASSGLTGKETQYF
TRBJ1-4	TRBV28	CASRQGSQWEKLFF
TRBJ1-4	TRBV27	CASSGPTGGLDHEKLFF
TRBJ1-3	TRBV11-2	CASTPEGQGQARNTIYF
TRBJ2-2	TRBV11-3	CASSLDDRRAPGELFF
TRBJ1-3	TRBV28	CASTTPGAGNTIYF
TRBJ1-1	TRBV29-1	CSVDPHGGRTEAFF
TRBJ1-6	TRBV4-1	CASSQGGAYNSPLHF
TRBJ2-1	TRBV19	CASSGTSGGAGQFF
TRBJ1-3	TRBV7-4	CASSETLERGGNTIYF
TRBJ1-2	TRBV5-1	CASSILGGVYGYTF
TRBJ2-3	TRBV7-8	CASSLDERGPGTDTQYF
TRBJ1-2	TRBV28	CASTAGTGLYGYTF
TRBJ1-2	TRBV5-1	CASSPEGQGYGYTF
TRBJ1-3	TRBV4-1	CASSQRQGRNTIYF
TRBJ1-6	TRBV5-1	CASSLDGKGAGNSPLHF
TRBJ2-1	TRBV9	CASSVVAGRNEQFF
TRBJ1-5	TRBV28	CASSSGGGHQPQHF
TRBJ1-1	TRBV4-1	CASSQVRQLNTEAFF
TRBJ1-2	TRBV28	CASSSQQGYGYTF
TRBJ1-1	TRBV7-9	CASSPGNDFTEAFF
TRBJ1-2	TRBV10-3	CAISETGISNYGYTF
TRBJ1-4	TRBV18	CASSSGTVREKLFF
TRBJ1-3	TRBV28	CASSYPFLDRGLVNTIYF
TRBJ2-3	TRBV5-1	CASSLGGRTSTDTQYF
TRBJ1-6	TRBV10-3	CAISESGRGYSPLHF